Shown below are 14 T cell receptor beta chains from a single sample sequenced in a study of cytomegalovirus exposure and HLA in healthy donors. The PCR contained 60 Vbeta and 13 Jbeta primers. The repertoire was sequenced with immunoSEQ multiplex PCR; TCRdb's copy has only in-frame clones and lacks some. The table shows approximately 240,000 clones, with roughly 90% occurring only once. Sequenced material: PBMCs. Receptor source: a young woman in good health and CMV-seronegative.

The V call is TRBV6-1, the J call TRBJ2-7; TRBD1 aligns across 8 bases. The germline V gene has CDR1 MNHNS and CDR2 SASEGT. V was clipped by 7 bases and J by 1 base; unmatched bases: 6. This CDR3 contains 14 residues. DNA for the CDR3: TGTGCCAGCACCCGAGACAGGGGTTCCTACGAGCAGTACTTC. Translation gives CASTRDRGSYEQYF.

CDR3: CASSPTGSFGDTQYF. In DNA form, the CDR3 reads TGTGCCAGCTCACCAACGGGGTCTTTTGGAGATACGCAGTATTTT. The gene calls are TRBV18 and TRBJ2-3, with TRBD2 as a possible D gene (5 bases). The V end lost 2 bases, the J end lost 5 bases, and 14 bases lay between the germline ends. The CDR3 is made up of 15 amino acids. Germline values: CDR1 KGHSH, CDR2 LQKENI.

The table lists this clone with a few counts. The rearrangement joins TRBV18 to TRBJ1-2; 8 positions agree with TRBD1. J lost 1 base, V lost 8 bases, and 6 bases had no gene match. From germline, CDR1 is KGHSH and CDR2 LQKENI. The CDR3 covers 14 residues. This chain's CDR3 is CASRAGGYNYGYTF. The CDR3 DNA reads TGTGCCAGCAGAGCAGGGGGCTATAACTATGGCTACACCTTC.

With regard to this clone: Germline and junction disagree at one end, which may indicate a read error. Other DNA sequences of this sample code for an identical CDR3. This rearrangement joins TRBV2 to TRBJ1-1, with TRBD1 as a possible D gene (6 bases). The CDR3 has 13 amino acids. Per germline, CDR1 SNHLY and CDR2 FYNNEI. The CDR3 loop is CASNLQGNTEAFF. CDR3 in DNA: TGCGCCAGCAACCTACAGGGGAACACTGAAGCTTTCTTT.

The chain links TRBV27 to TRBJ1-1; 9 bases are a match to TRBD1. Germline V lookup: CDR1 MNHEY, CDR2 SMNVEV (reference sequence). The CDR3 contains 17 residues. Trimming took 6 bases from V and 0 from J; bases not matched to a gene: 11. The CDR3, as DNA: TGTGCCAGCAGCTGGACAGGGGTCACTAGTATGAACACTGAAGCTTTCTTT. Translation: CASSWTGVTSMNTEAFF.

This clone was seen a few times. The rearrangement uses TRBV9 and TRBJ2-2, with 14 bases fitting TRBD2. The CDR3 covers 18 residues. After removal of 4 bases from V and 6 bases from J, the junction contained 11 bases not matched to a gene. Germline loops: CDR1 SGDLS, CDR2 YYNGEE. The CDR3 coding sequence is TGTGCCAGCAGCTTAAGACTAGCGGGAGGGCCGTTCGCCGGGGAGCTGTTTTTT. It specifies CASSLRLAGGPFAGELFF.

The genes are TRBV28 and TRBJ1-2; 9 nucleotides align to TRBD1. Germline-derived CDR1 and CDR2 are MDHEN and SYDVKM. The CDR3 spans 14 residues. V lost 6 bases to trimming and J lost 8 bases; unmatched junction nucleotides: 10. CDR3 amino acids: CASRTGDRAPGYTF. CDR3 DNA: TGTGCCAGCAGGACGGGGGACAGGGCACCAGGCTACACCTTC.

The rearrangement links TRBV19 to TRBJ2-2; possible D gene TRBD1, 5 bases. V dropped 5 bases and J dropped 0 bases, with 13 bases sitting between them. CDR1 LNHDA and CDR2 SQIVND come from the germline V gene (reference sequence). The CDR3 runs 16 residues. In DNA form, the CDR3 reads TGTGCCAGTAGTTCCCGCCCGACAGCGAACACCGGGGAGCTGTTTTTT. This codes for CASSSRPTANTGELFF.

The rearrangement joins TRBV25-1 to TRBJ1-1; no clear D gene. The CDR3 is made up of 14 amino acids. Germline V gene data show CDR1 as MGHDK and CDR2 as SYGVNS. V lost 3 bases, J lost 2 bases, and 10 bases lay in between. The CDR3 loop reads CASSEVTANTEAFF. CDR3 bases: TGTGCCAGCAGTGAGGTTACAGCAAACACTGAAGCTTTCTTT.

The V gene is TRBV10-3, the J gene TRBJ1-5; 7 bases are shared with TRBD1. The CDR3 loop spans 15 amino acids. Germline CDR1 ENHRY, CDR2 SYGVKD. Trimming removed 8 bases from V and 3 bases from J; junction bases left unmatched: 10. CDR3 in amino acids: CAIGRDRDFNQPQHF. The CDR3 bases are TGTGCCATCGGTCGGGACAGAGATTTCAATCAGCCCCAGCATTTT.

The chain links TRBV18 to TRBJ2-4, with 7 bases fitting TRBD1. V was pared by 3 bases and J by 4 bases, with 3 bases of the junction left unmatched. The germline V gene has CDR1 KGHSH and CDR2 LQKENI. The CDR3 extends over 14 amino acids. CDR3 coding DNA: TGTGCCAGCTCACCGCAGGGGGAAAAAAACATTCAGTACTTC. Protein sequence: CASSPQGEKNIQYF.

The chain joins TRBV2 to TRBJ1-3, with D possibly matching TRBD1 (6 bases). Per germline, CDR1 SNHLY and CDR2 FYNNEI. The CDR3 contains 17 residues. V was trimmed by 3 bases and J by 0 bases, leaving 15 bases between them. Written as DNA, the CDR3 is TGTGCCAGCAGTGAGGGGGGGGCCCTACACTCTGGAAACACCATATATTTT. This codes for CASSEGGALHSGNTIYF. Together with reference TRBV2 and TRBJ1-3, the CDR3 gives the full variable domain: EPEVTQTPSHQVTQMGQEVILRCVPISNHLYFYWYRQILGQKVEFLVSFYNNEISEKSEIFDDQFSVERPDGSNFTLKIRSTKLEDSAMYFCASSEGGALHSGNTIYFGEGSWLTVV.

The chain uses TRBV13 and TRBJ2-7; D unclear. CDR3 length: 15 residues. V was cut by 6 bases and J by 9 bases, with 24 bases left in between. CDR1 PRHDT and CDR2 FYEKMQ come from the germline V gene (reference sequence). CDR3 protein: CASSRSQALKMGQYF. The CDR3 DNA sequence: TGTGCCAGCAGTCGATCCCAGGCCCTTAAGATGGGGCAGTACTTC.

The chain recombines TRBV9 with TRBJ1-2, with TRBD1 identical over 10 bases. In germline, CDR1 is SGDLS, CDR2 YYNGEE. V lost 3 bases, J lost 7 bases, and 24 bases stayed unmatched. CDR3 length equals 20 residues. Here the CDR3 DNA reads TGTGCCAGCAGCGCAAGGACGCCCCGGGACAGGGGATTTGTAAGGGTTGGCTACACCTTC. Its protein product is CASSARTPRDRGFVRVGYTF. Complete variable domain (other parts from reference TRBV9 and TRBJ1-2): DSGVTQTPKHLITATGQRVTLRCSPRSGDLSVYWYQQSLDQGLQFLIQYYNGEERAKGNILERFSAQQFPDLHSELNLSSLELGDSALYFCASSARTPRDRGFVRVGYTFGSGTRLTVV.